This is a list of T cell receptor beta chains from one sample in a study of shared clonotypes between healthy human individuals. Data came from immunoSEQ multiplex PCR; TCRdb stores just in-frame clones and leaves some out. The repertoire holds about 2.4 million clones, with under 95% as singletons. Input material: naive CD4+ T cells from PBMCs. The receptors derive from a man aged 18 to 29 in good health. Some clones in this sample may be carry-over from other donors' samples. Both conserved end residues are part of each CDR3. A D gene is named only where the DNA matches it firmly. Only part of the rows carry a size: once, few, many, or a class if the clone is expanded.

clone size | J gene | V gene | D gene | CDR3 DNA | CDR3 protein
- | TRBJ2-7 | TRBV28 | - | TGTGCCAGCAGTTTGGTGGGATACACCTACGAGCAGTACTTC | CASSLVGYTYEQYF
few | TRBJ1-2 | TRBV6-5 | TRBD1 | TGTGCCAGCAGCCAAACAGGGGGCCGAGGCTACACCTTC | CASSQTGGRGYTF
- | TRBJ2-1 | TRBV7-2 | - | TGTGCCAGCAGCTGGGGCGGCAGACCGAATGAGCAGTTCTTC | CASSWGGRPNEQFF
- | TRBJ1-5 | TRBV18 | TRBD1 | TGTGCCAGCTCCCCACAGGGGGGAGGCAATCAGCCCCAGCATTTT | CASSPQGGGNQPQHF
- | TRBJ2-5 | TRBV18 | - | TGTGCCAGTTCTACGGGATTTTTCCAAGAGACCCAGTACTTC | CASSTGFFQETQYF
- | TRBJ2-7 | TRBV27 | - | TGTGCCAGCAGTTTAGACAGCTCCTACGAGCAGTACTTC | CASSLDSSYEQYF
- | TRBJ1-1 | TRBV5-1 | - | TGCGCCAGCAGCTCGGACGAGAACACTGAAGCTTTCTTT | CASSSDENTEAFF
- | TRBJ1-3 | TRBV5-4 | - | TGTGCCAGCAGCTCTGAACAGGGCTATGAAGACACCATATATTTT | CASSSEQGYEDTIYF
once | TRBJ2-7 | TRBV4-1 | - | TGCGCCAGCAGCCAAGACAGGGCCCGAACCTACGAGCAGTACTTC | CASSQDRARTYEQYF
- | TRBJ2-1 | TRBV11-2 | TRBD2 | TGTGCCAGCAGCTTGACTAGCGGTGACTCCTACAATGAGCAGTTCTTC | CASSLTSGDSYNEQFF
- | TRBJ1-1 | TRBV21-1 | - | TGTGCCAGCAACGAGGGTAACATCGAAGCTTTCTTT | CASNEGNIEAFF
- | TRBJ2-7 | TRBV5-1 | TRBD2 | TGCGCCAGCAGCTTCTCTAGCGGGAGGGCCGACGAGCAGTACTTC | CASSFSSGRADEQYF
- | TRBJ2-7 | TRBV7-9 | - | TGTGCCAGCAGTTTTACGCCCAGCTCCTACGAGCAGTACTTC | CASSFTPSSYEQYF
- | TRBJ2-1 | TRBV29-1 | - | TGCAGCGCAGAGGGCATTACCTCCTACAATGAGCAGTTCTTC | CSAEGITSYNEQFF
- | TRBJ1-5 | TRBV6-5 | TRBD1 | TGTGCCAGCAGCCGCGACAGGGATCAGCCCCAGCATTTT | CASSRDRDQPQHF
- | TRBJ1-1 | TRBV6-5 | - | TGTGCCAGCAGTTACTCGAAACTGGGGGCGCGTACTGAAGCTTTCTTT | CASSYSKLGARTEAFF
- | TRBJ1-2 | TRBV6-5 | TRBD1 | TGTGCCAGCAGTCACCGGACAGGGAACTATGGCTACACCTTC | CASSHRTGNYGYTF
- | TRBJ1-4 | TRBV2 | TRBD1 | TGTGCCAGCTCGAGGACAGGGACTGAAAAACTGTTTTTT | CASSRTGTEKLFF
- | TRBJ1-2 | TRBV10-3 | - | TGTGCCATTCACACCGGGACGACTGTCGTTGGCTACACCTTC | CAIHTGTTVVGYTF
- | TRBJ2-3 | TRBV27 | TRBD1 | TGTGCCAGCAATAACAGGGGCGGCACAGATACGCAGTATTTT | CASNNRGGTDTQYF
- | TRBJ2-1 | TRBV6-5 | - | TGTGCCAGCAGTTACGGGTGGGGAGGGGGCGGTGAGCAGTTCTTC | CASSYGWGGGGEQFF
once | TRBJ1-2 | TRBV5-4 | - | TGTGCCATCAACCCCCTCTCGGGGGGCGCAAACTATGGCTACACCTTC | CAINPLSGGANYGYTF
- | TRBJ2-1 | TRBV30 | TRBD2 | TGTGCCCGCGGGACTAGCGGGAGCGATGAGCAGTTCTTC | CARGTSGSDEQFF
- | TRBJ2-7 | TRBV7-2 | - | TGTGCCAGCAGCTCGCCAGGGGCCCTCGAGCAGTACTTC | CASSSPGALEQYF
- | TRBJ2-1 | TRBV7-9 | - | TGTGCCAGCAGCTACCAGACTGGTTCCCTAAGCTCCTACAATGAGCAGTTCTTC | CASSYQTGSLSSYNEQFF
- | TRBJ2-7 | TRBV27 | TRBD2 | TGTGCCAGCAACTTTAGCGGGAGGGCCTTTATAGAGGGGTACGAGCAGTACTTC | CASNFSGRAFIEGYEQYF
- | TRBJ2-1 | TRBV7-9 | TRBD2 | TGTGCCAGCAGCTTAGAAAGGGGAGGGTACAATGAGCAGTTCTTC | CASSLERGGYNEQFF
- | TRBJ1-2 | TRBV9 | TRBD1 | TGTGCCTCTAGTGTCGGGGGACAGAATTTTTATGGCTACACCTTC | CASSVGGQNFYGYTF